These 18 T cell receptor beta chains were sequenced from one sample in a study of blood T cell repertoires in COVID-19. Some clones are missing from TCRdb's copy, which holds only in-frame ones; the method was immunoSEQ multiplex PCR. The profile covers about 140,000 clones, with around 83% appearing a single time and around 1.4% taken by the ten largest. The sample taken for sequencing was peripheral blood. These TCRs come from a human donor in a cohort sampled during active COVID-19.

This clone was counted between two and nine times. This CDR3 reads CASRPSGGTGIYEQYF. CDR3 DNA: TGTGCCAGCCGCCCGTCGGGGGGGACAGGGATCTACGAGCAGTACTTC. The chain recombines TRBV11-2 with TRBJ2-7; TRBD1 might be the D (9 bases). V dropped 8 bases and J dropped 3 bases, with 23 bases sitting between them. The CDR3 contains 16 residues. From germline, CDR1 is SGHAT and CDR2 FQNNGV. Full variable domain (rest looked up from reference TRBV11-2 and TRBJ2-7): EAGVAQSPRYKIIEKRQSVAFWCNPISGHATLYWYQQILGQGPKLLIQFQNNGVVDDSQLPKDRFSAERLKGVDSTLKIQPAKLEDSAVYLCASRPSGGTGIYEQYFGPGTRLTVT.

V gene TRBV30 combines with J gene TRBJ2-3; no firm D call. The CDR3 is 12 residues long. V was shortened by 0 bases and J by 6 bases, with 7 bases between the two germline ends. Germline values: CDR1 GTSNPN, CDR2 SVGIG (reference sequence). CDR3 DNA: TGTGCCTGGAGTGTAGATCGGGATACGCAGTATTTT. It yields the protein CAWSVDRDTQYF.

The V gene is TRBV6-5, the J gene TRBJ2-3; tentative D call: TRBD1 (6 bases). The ends were cut back, 7 bases at V and 2 bases at J, with 16 bases in the middle. The germline V gene has CDR1 MNHEY and CDR2 SVGAGI. The CDR3 loop spans 15 amino acids. CDR3 sequence: CASTQGRGHTDTQYF. The CDR3 region has the DNA TGTGCCAGCACCCAGGGCAGGGGACACACAGATACGCAGTATTTT.

J is TRBJ1-5 and V is TRBV1; TRBD1 is taken as the D call from the table, unchecked against the DNA. TRBV1 is tagged as a pseudogene. The CDR3 sequence is 18 residues long. For the CDR3, the DNA is TGCACCAGCAGCCAAGGGACAGGGGGTCTTATGAGCAATCAGCCCCAGCATTTT. Protein sequence: CTSSQGTGGLMSNQPQHF.

This chain joins TRBV5-1 and TRBJ2-5; 10 bases are shared with TRBD1. The V gene's germline CDR1 is SGHRS and CDR2 YFSETQ. The CDR3 has 16 residues. V shed 4 bases, J shed 3 bases, and the junction held 9 bases outside the gene matches. CDR3 sequence reads: CASSPWTGGWEETQYF. In DNA, the CDR3 is TGCGCCAGCAGCCCCTGGACAGGGGGGTGGGAAGAGACCCAGTACTTC. The variable domain in full, with the rest retrieved from reference TRBV5-1 and TRBJ2-5, is KAGVTQTPRYLIKTRGQQVTLSCSPISGHRSVSWYQQTPGQGLQFLFEYFSETQRNKGNFPGRFSGRQFSNSRSEMNVSTLELGDSALYLCASSPWTGGWEETQYFGPGTRLLVL.

The rearrangement links TRBV5-1 to TRBJ2-2; D is perhaps TRBD2 (5 bases). Germline CDR1 and CDR2: SGHRS and YFSETQ. The CDR3 has 16 amino acids. The V end was cut by 2 bases, the J end by 4 bases, with 15 bases between. DNA for the CDR3: TGCGCCAGCAGCTTAGCCCCCGGACTTCTCACCGGGGAGCTGTTTTTT. Translating gives CASSLAPGLLTGELFF.

The rearrangement joins TRBV19 to TRBJ2-2, with D perhaps matching TRBD2 (6 bases). Germline V gene sequence: CDR1 LNHDA, CDR2 SQIVND (reference sequence). The CDR3 sequence is 13 residues long. The ends were cut back, 8 bases at V and 6 bases at J, with 13 bases in the middle. Here the CDR3 DNA reads TGTGCCAGTTCAAATGCGGGGCCCGGGGAGCTGTTTTTT. The encoded protein is CASSNAGPGELFF.

The rearrangement joins TRBV12-3 or TRBV12-4 to TRBJ2-7; TRBD2 agrees at 8 bases. The CDR3 sequence is 13 residues long. V shed 6 bases, J shed 3 bases, and the junction held 4 bases outside the gene matches. CDR3 loop: CASRRGEDYEQYF. The CDR3 DNA reads as TGTGCCAGCAGGCGGGGGGAGGACTACGAGCAGTACTTC.

The chain combines TRBV10-3 with TRBJ1-5, with D possibly TRBD1 on 5 matching bases. This CDR3 has 14 residues. CDR1 is ENHRY, CDR2 SYGVKD, per germline. V was shortened by 10 bases and J by 7 bases, with 20 bases between the two germline ends. Written as DNA, the CDR3 is TGTGCCAGCCTCCCGGACATGGAGGGACAGCCCCAGCATTTT. This sequence encodes CASLPDMEGQPQHF.

The V gene is TRBV30, the J gene TRBJ1-4; D may be TRBD1 (5 bases). Germline V CDR1 and CDR2: GTSNPN, SVGIG (reference sequence). Trimming removed 1 base from V and 7 bases from J, with 16 bases in between. The CDR3 length is 15 residues. The chain's CDR3 is CAWSANGWGGEKLFF. The CDR3 DNA reads TGTGCCTGGAGTGCTAACGGGTGGGGGGGTGAAAAACTGTTTTTT.

This chain joins TRBV6-5 and TRBJ1-1; a possible D gene is TRBD1 (6 bases). Deletions cut 2 bases from V and 4 bases from J, with 11 bases between. The CDR3 contains 14 residues. Germline V gives CDR1 MNHEY, CDR2 SVGAGI. Written as DNA, the CDR3 is TGTGCCAGCAGTTACGGACAGTCCTTCACTGAAGCTTTCTTT. Translation gives CASSYGQSFTEAFF.

The DNA of the CDR3 is TGTGCCAGCAGCTCACGAGGGACAGACCTACTTCGCGGCTACACCTTC. Amino acid sequence: CASSSRGTDLLRGYTF. J is TRBJ1-2 and V is TRBV14; 7 nucleotides match TRBD1. The CDR3 loop spans 16 amino acids. CDR1 is SGHDN, CDR2 FVKESK, per germline. Trimming removed 5 bases from V and 8 bases from J; junction bases left unmatched: 17.

The CDR3 sequence is CASNEEGGQALSYNEQFF. Written as DNA, the CDR3 is TGTGCCAGTAATGAAGAGGGAGGGCAGGCCCTGTCCTACAATGAGCAGTTCTTC. This chain joins TRBV19 and TRBJ2-1; TRBD2 matches at 7 bases. Germline CDR1 is LNHDA and CDR2 is SQIVND (reference sequence). The CDR3 loop spans 18 amino acids. Trimming cost V 7 bases and J 1 base; bases outside gene matches: 16.

The genes are TRBV18 and TRBJ2-7; D perhaps matches TRBD1 (6 bases). V lost 3 bases and J lost 3, with 15 bases in between. The CDR3 is 15 amino acids. In germline, CDR1 is KGHSH, CDR2 LQKENI. The CDR3 DNA reads as TGTGCCAGCTCACCCGACAGGACTCCCGGCTACGAGCAGTACTTC. Protein product: CASSPDRTPGYEQYF.

In its sample, this clone was seen a few times. CDR3 DNA sequence: TGTGCCAGCAGCCAAGAGGGGCGGACCGGCTACGAGCAGTACTTC. Translated, it gives CASSQEGRTGYEQYF. The genes are TRBV3-1 (or the pseudogene TRBV3-2) and TRBJ2-7; a possible D gene is TRBD1 (5 bases). The CDR3 consists of 15 residues. Per the germline V gene, CDR1 is LGHDT and CDR2 is YNNKEL (reference sequence). Deletions cut 0 bases from V and 3 bases from J, with 12 bases between.

The V call is TRBV19, the J call TRBJ2-3; TRBD2 is a possible D gene (6 bases). CDR1 is LNHDA and CDR2 is SQIVND in the germline V gene (reference sequence). The V and J ends lost 1 base and 4 bases respectively, with 12 bases between them. This CDR3 spans 15 amino acids. CDR3 residues: CASSIGRDGADTQYF. Here the CDR3 DNA reads TGTGCCAGTAGTATAGGGAGGGACGGGGCAGATACGCAGTATTTT.

The rearrangement links TRBV11-1 to TRBJ2-1, with D perhaps matching TRBD1 (6 bases). This CDR3 is built from 15 residues. The V gene's germline CDR1 is SGHAT and CDR2 FQDESV (reference sequence). V was trimmed by 4 bases and J by 1 base, leaving 11 bases between them. The DNA of the CDR3 is TGTGCCAGCAGCTCGGTAGGGGGTTCCTACAATGAGCAGTTCTTC. Translated: CASSSVGGSYNEQFF.

The rearrangement uses TRBV27 and TRBJ1-5; D gene uncertain. The V gene's germline CDR1 is MNHEY and CDR2 SMNVEV (reference sequence). The CDR3 runs 15 residues. Trimming left V 1 base short and J 7 bases short, with 14 bases between. The CDR3 region is CASSLYDDRSQPQHF. The CDR3 DNA is TGTGCCAGCAGTTTATACGATGATCGGTCGCAGCCCCAGCATTTT.